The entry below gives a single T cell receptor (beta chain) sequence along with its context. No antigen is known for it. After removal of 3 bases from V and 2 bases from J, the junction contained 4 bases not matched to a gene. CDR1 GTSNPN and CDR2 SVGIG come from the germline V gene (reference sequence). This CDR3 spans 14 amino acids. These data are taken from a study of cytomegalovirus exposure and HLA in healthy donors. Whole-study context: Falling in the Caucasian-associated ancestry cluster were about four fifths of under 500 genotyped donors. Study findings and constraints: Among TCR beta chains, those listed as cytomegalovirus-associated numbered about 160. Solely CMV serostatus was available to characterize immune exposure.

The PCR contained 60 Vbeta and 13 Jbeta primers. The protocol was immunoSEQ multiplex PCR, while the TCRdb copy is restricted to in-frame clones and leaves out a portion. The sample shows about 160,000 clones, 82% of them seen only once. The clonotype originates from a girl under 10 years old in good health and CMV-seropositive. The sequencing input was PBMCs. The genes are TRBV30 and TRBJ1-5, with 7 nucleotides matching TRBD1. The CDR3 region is CAWRDRYGNQPQHF. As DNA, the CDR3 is TGTGCCTGGAGGGACAGGTACGGCAATCAGCCCCAGCATTTT.